Following are 30 T cell receptor beta chains from one sample sequenced in a study of shared clonotypes between healthy human individuals. Generated by immunoSEQ multiplex PCR, the TCRdb table keeps only in-frame clones and is missing some. Altogether some 96,000 clones are present, approximately 44% being singletons, with the ten largest covering around 16%. The sequencing sample was made of PBMCs. Source of these receptors: a woman aged 40 to 49 in good health. Some clones in this sample may be carry-over from other donors' samples.

The chain couples TRBV27 to TRBJ2-7; the match to TRBD2 covers 10 bases. There are 16 residues in the CDR3. V lost 6 bases, J lost 0 bases, and 8 bases stayed unmatched. The germline V gene has CDR1 MNHEY and CDR2 SMNVEV (reference sequence). CDR3 DNA: TGTGCCAGCAGCCGAATCCCTAGCGGGAGCTCCTACGAGCAGTACTTC. Residues: CASSRIPSGSSYEQYF.

This clone ranks as medium-sized (0.01 to 0.1%). This chain connects TRBV30 to TRBJ2-1; D is possibly TRBD1 or TRBD2 (5 bases each). V dropped 0 bases and J dropped 9 bases, with 9 bases sitting between them. Germline lookup yields CDR1 GTSNPN and CDR2 SVGIG (reference sequence). The CDR3 consists of 12 residues. This CDR3 is CAWSVWGSEQFF. DNA for the CDR3: TGTGCCTGGAGTGTATGGGGGAGTGAGCAGTTCTTC. The whole variable domain, remainder taken from reference TRBV30 and TRBJ2-1, is SQTIHQWPATLVQPVGSPLSLECTVEGTSNPNLYWYRQAAGRGLQLLFYSVGIGQISSEVPQNLSASRPQDRQFILSSKKLLLSDSGFYLCAWSVWGSEQFFGPGTRLTVL.

This clone was counted at least ten times. At one of its ends the junction is not consistent with the germline gene, which may arise from a read error. The identical CDR3 is also encoded by other nucleotide sequences in the sample. CDR3 nucleotides: TGCGCCAGCAGCTTACAAGGGGGCGGGGAGACCCAGTACTTC. Translation: CASSLQGGGETQYF. This chain joins TRBV7-2 and TRBJ2-5; TRBD1 aligns across 7 bases. This CDR3 comprises 14 residues. Germline loops: CDR1 SGHTA, CDR2 FQGNSA.

The chain recombines TRBV4-3 with TRBJ2-3, with TRBD1 identical over 9 bases. V was clipped by 5 bases and J by 4 bases; unmatched bases: 10. Germline CDR1 reads LGHNA; CDR2 reads YSLEER. CDR3 length: 16 residues. The CDR3 region is CASSKDRDRVADTQYF. The DNA of the CDR3 is TGCGCCAGCAGCAAGGACCGGGACAGGGTGGCAGATACGCAGTATTTT.

This clone was detected many times. The genes are TRBV30 and TRBJ2-5, with 7 bases matching TRBD2. Losses at the gene ends were 3 bases for V and 5 bases for J; bases not matched to a gene: 3. Germline V gene data show CDR1 as GTSNPN and CDR2 as SVGIG (reference sequence). This CDR3 has 12 amino acids. The CDR3 region has the DNA TGTGCCTGGAGCCCCGGGGGGGAGACCCAGTACTTC. As protein: CAWSPGGETQYF. Drawing the rest from reference TRBV30 and TRBJ2-5, the complete variable domain is SQTIHQWPATLVQPVGSPLSLECTVEGTSNPNLYWYRQAAGRGLQLLFYSVGIGQISSEVPQNLSASRPQDRQFILSSKKLLLSDSGFYLCAWSPGGETQYFGPGTRLLVL.

The chain recombines TRBV7-8 with TRBJ1-2; no firm D call. V lost 1 base and J lost 4, with 7 bases in between. CDR3 length equals 13 residues. The germline V gene encodes CDR1 SGHVS and CDR2 FQNEAQ. CDR3: CASSLETGYGYTF. CDR3 DNA sequence: TGTGCCAGCAGCTTAGAAACGGGCTATGGCTACACCTTC.

The chain links TRBV29-1 to TRBJ2-5, with TRBD1 matching 7 bases. CDR1 and CDR2 (germline): SQVTM, ANQGSEA. This CDR3 is 14 amino acids long. V trimming: 4 bases; J trimming: 1 base; junction bases outside the gene matches: 6. CDR3 protein: CSVAGGALQETQYF. The CDR3 DNA is TGCAGCGTTGCAGGGGGAGCGCTCCAAGAGACCCAGTACTTC.

This clone was detected ten times or more. This CDR3 is also generated by other DNA sequences in the sample. The rearrangement uses TRBV6-1 and TRBJ2-7, with D perhaps being TRBD1 or TRBD2 (6 bases each). V shed 5 bases and J shed 0 bases, with 14 bases lying between them. Per germline, CDR1 MNHNS and CDR2 SASEGT. The CDR3 has 15 amino acids. DNA of the CDR3: TGTGCCAGCAGTAGCGAGCCGGGGGCCTCCTACGAGCAGTACTTC. It specifies CASSSEPGASYEQYF.

This clone has ten or more counts. The J gene is TRBJ2-6, the V gene TRBV30, with 7 bases aligning to TRBD1. V lost 1 base, J lost 0 bases, and 6 bases stayed unmatched. CDR1 GTSNPN and CDR2 SVGIG come from the germline V gene (reference sequence). CDR3 length: 17 residues. The CDR3 coding sequence is TGTGCCTGGAGTGGACAGGGATGGGGCTCTGGGGCCAACGTCCTGACTTTC. The encoded protein is CAWSGQGWGSGANVLTF.

This clone was picked up many times. V gene TRBV9 combines with J gene TRBJ1-3; 9 nucleotides align to TRBD1. The ends lost 3 bases at V and 8 bases at J; junction bases unmatched: 9. Germline-derived CDR1 and CDR2 are SGDLS and YYNGEE. The CDR3 totals 15 residues. This CDR3 reads CASSAGQGRRDTIYF. DNA of the CDR3: TGTGCCAGCAGCGCAGGACAGGGGCGGCGGGACACCATATATTTT.

This chain uses TRBV6-5 with TRBJ2-2, with 7 bases aligning to TRBD1. The germline gives CDR1 MNHEY, CDR2 SVGAGI. The CDR3 extends over 14 amino acids. The V gene end was trimmed by 6 bases and the J gene end by 0 bases; junction bases not matched to a gene: 1. CDR3 sequence reads: CASSQGANTGELFF. CDR3 nucleotide sequence: TGTGCCAGCAGCCAGGGGGCGAACACCGGGGAGCTGTTTTTT.

This chain links TRBV5-1 with TRBJ1-2; 11 nucleotides line up with TRBD1. CDR1 SGHRS and CDR2 YFSETQ come from the germline V gene. The CDR3 covers 15 residues. V shed 0 bases and J 5 bases; nucleotides not matched to a gene: 3. This CDR3 is CASSLGTGGAYGYTF. CDR3 in DNA: TGCGCCAGCAGCTTGGGGACAGGGGGCGCTTATGGCTACACCTTC.

V usage is TRBV9 and J usage is TRBJ2-7, with D uncertain. Germline V gene lookup returns CDR1 SGDLS and CDR2 YYNGEE. With 2 bases removed from V and 3 bases from J, the gap between germline ends came to 12 bases. There are 14 residues in the CDR3. Here the CDR3 DNA reads TGTGCCAGCAGCGTCCATAGTGCCGGCTACGAGCAGTACTTC. Its translation: CASSVHSAGYEQYF.

The rearrangement uses TRBV30 and TRBJ1-5; no clear D. V shed 2 bases and J shed 3 bases, with 11 bases lying between them. From germline, CDR1 is GTSNPN and CDR2 SVGIG (reference sequence). This CDR3 comprises 14 residues. The chain's CDR3 is CAWSWKGFNQPQHF. The CDR3 DNA follows: TGTGCCTGGAGTTGGAAGGGCTTCAATCAGCCCCAGCATTTT. Together with reference TRBV30 and TRBJ1-5, the CDR3 gives the full variable domain: SQTIHQWPATLVQPVGSPLSLECTVEGTSNPNLYWYRQAAGRGLQLLFYSVGIGQISSEVPQNLSASRPQDRQFILSSKKLLLSDSGFYLCAWSWKGFNQPQHFGDGTRLSIL.

Worth noting for this clone: The sample holds other DNA sequences that translate to the same CDR3. This rearrangement joins TRBV30 to TRBJ2-7, with a possible D match to TRBD1 (6 bases). Trimming took 2 bases from V and 2 from J, leaving 13 bases between them. The germline V gene encodes CDR1 GTSNPN and CDR2 SVGIG (reference sequence). CDR3 size: 14 residues. The CDR3 sequence is CAWSRGTRAYEQYF. Here the CDR3 DNA reads TGTGCCTGGAGTAGGGGGACCAGAGCCTACGAGCAGTACTTC.

Worth noting for this clone: A far larger clone is one base from this, pointing to a likely read error. The chain has TRBV14 and TRBJ1-2; D not certain. Germline-derived CDR1 and CDR2 are SGHDN and FVKESK. This CDR3 contains 13 residues. V shed 4 bases and J shed 8 bases, with 14 bases lying between them. CDR3 DNA: TGTGCCAGCAGCCGAGAGCAAATGCGGGGCTACACCTTC. As protein: CASSREQMRGYTF.

This clone showed up many times. A single base is all that separates this from a far larger clone, so a read error is likely. The DNA is left out, because the CDR3 cannot be placed on it with certainty; the CDR3 is given as TCRdb lists it. CDR3: CASSQEVGSGANVPTF. V usage is TRBV4-3 and J usage is TRBJ2-6; the D segment call TRBD1 is taken from the table without a DNA check. Germline V gives CDR1 LGHNA, CDR2 YSLEER. The CDR3 has 16 residues if both end residues are counted.

The rearrangement links TRBV4-2 to TRBJ2-7; D not certain. The CDR3 loop spans 13 amino acids. The V end was cut by 0 bases, the J end by 6 bases, with 9 bases between. The V gene's germline CDR1 is LGHNA and CDR2 YNFKEQ. CDR3 nucleotides: TGTGCCAGCAGCCAAGATGTCAAGCTCGAGCAGTACTTC. It translates to CASSQDVKLEQYF.

The chain has TRBV6-6 and TRBJ2-7, with unresolved D. From germline, CDR1 is MNHNY and CDR2 SVGAGI (reference sequence). V lost 7 bases and J 0 bases, leaving 10 bases between the germline ends. There are 13 residues in the CDR3. The chain's CDR3 is CASNIPSSYEQYF. CDR3 DNA sequence: TGTGCCAGCAACATACCCTCCTCCTACGAGCAGTACTTC.

V usage is TRBV18 and J usage is TRBJ2-3; tentative D call: TRBD2 (6 bases). Germline values: CDR1 KGHSH, CDR2 LQKENI. The CDR3 contains 14 residues. V dropped 4 bases and J dropped 4 bases, with 12 bases sitting between them. CDR3 protein: CASSQGGGADTQYF. CDR3 DNA sequence: TGTGCCAGCTCACAGGGAGGAGGGGCAGATACGCAGTATTTT.

The chain recombines TRBV4-1 with TRBJ1-4; D may be TRBD1 (5 bases). The V end lost 0 bases, the J end lost 7 bases, and 18 bases lay between the germline ends. Germline-derived CDR1 and CDR2 are MGHRA and YSYEKL. The CDR3 is made up of 17 amino acids. Here the CDR3 DNA reads TGCGCCAGCAGCCAAGATTTCCCCTACGCTAGGGGTGAAAAACTGTTTTTT. This encodes CASSQDFPYARGEKLFF.

This chain uses TRBV30 with TRBJ1-4, with TRBD1 matching 11 bases. V lost 5 bases, J lost 3 bases, and 2 bases stayed unmatched. The CDR3 loop spans 14 amino acids. Per germline, CDR1 GTSNPN and CDR2 SVGIG (reference sequence). CDR3 loop: CAWGGQGANEKLFF. The DNA for the CDR3 is TGTGCCTGGGGGGGACAGGGGGCTAATGAAAAACTGTTTTTT.

Note on this clone: A much larger clone differs by one base, so this may be a read error. The chain carries TRBV7-9 and TRBJ2-6; 7 bases are a match to TRBD1. The V gene end was trimmed by 2 bases and the J gene end by 3 bases; junction bases not matched to a gene: 10. This CDR3 has 18 residues. The germline V gene has CDR1 SEHNR and CDR2 FQNEAQ (reference sequence). The chain's CDR3 is CASSLWANRGLGANVLTF. The CDR3 region has the DNA TGTGCCAGCAGCTTATGGGCCAACAGGGGCCTTGGGGCCAACGTCCTGACTTTC.

The genes are TRBV10-3 and TRBJ1-2; weak D call: TRBD1 (6 bases). The CDR3 sequence is 13 residues long. Trimming shortened V by 7 bases and J by 6 bases, and 15 bases separated the two germline ends. The germline V gene has CDR1 ENHRY and CDR2 SYGVKD. CDR3 sequence reads: CAITQGMEDGYTF. CDR3 sequence (DNA): TGTGCCATCACTCAGGGGATGGAAGATGGCTACACCTTC.

The table lists this clone with many counts. The rearrangement joins TRBV18 to TRBJ2-2; D gene uncertain. The CDR3 runs 14 residues. Trimming shortened V by 0 bases and J by 3 bases, and 5 bases separated the two germline ends. CDR1 is KGHSH, CDR2 LQKENI, per germline. CDR3 amino acids: CASSPPRDTGELFF. Written as DNA, the CDR3 is TGTGCCAGCTCACCACCGAGAGACACCGGGGAGCTGTTTTTT.

The chain uses TRBV30 and TRBJ1-6; D is possibly TRBD1 (5 bases). CDR3 length: 14 amino acids. CDR1 and CDR2 (germline): GTSNPN, SVGIG (reference sequence). V was shortened by 3 bases and J by 5 bases, with 11 bases between the two germline ends. The CDR3 bases are TGTGCCTGGAGCGGGGGGGGACATAATTCACCCCTCCACTTT. It codes for CAWSGGGHNSPLHF.

As concerns this clone: Since a far larger clone is one base different, this is likely a read error. The rearrangement links TRBV4-1 to TRBJ1-4; 10 nucleotides agree with TRBD1. Germline V CDR1 and CDR2: MGHRA, YSYEKL. This CDR3 is 16 amino acids long. The CDR3 DNA follows: TGCGCCAGCAGCCAAGATCTTGGGACAGGGGCCGAAAACCTGTTTTTT. It encodes CASSQDLGTGAENLFF.

This clone was seen many times. The chain has TRBV10-1 and TRBJ1-1; D gene ambiguous. The V gene lost 7 bases and the J gene lost 2 bases, with 11 bases spanning the gap. The CDR3 runs to 13 residues. Per germline, CDR1 WNHNN and CDR2 SYGVQD (reference sequence). The CDR3 sequence is CASMGGANTEAFF. CDR3 DNA: TGCGCCAGCATGGGAGGTGCAAACACTGAAGCTTTCTTT.

This clone occurred many times. A junction end diverges from the germline sequence, so it may reflect a read error. The chain joins TRBV30 to TRBJ1-2; a weak D match, TRBD1 (5 bases). Germline loops: CDR1 GTSNPN, CDR2 SVGIG (reference sequence). CDR3 length equals 11 residues. The CDR3 nucleotides are TGTGCCTGGTGGGGGAACTATGGCTGCACCTTC. Its translation is CAWWGNYGCTF.

The gene calls are TRBV28 and TRBJ2-7; 7 bases fit TRBD1. This CDR3 region has 15 residues. Germline V gene lookup returns CDR1 MDHEN and CDR2 SYDVKM. With V trimmed by 7 bases and J by 7 bases, 16 bases remained unmatched. CDR3 loop: CASKSTGDREREQYF. CDR3 nucleotides: TGTGCCAGCAAGAGCACCGGTGACAGGGAGAGAGAGCAGTACTTC.